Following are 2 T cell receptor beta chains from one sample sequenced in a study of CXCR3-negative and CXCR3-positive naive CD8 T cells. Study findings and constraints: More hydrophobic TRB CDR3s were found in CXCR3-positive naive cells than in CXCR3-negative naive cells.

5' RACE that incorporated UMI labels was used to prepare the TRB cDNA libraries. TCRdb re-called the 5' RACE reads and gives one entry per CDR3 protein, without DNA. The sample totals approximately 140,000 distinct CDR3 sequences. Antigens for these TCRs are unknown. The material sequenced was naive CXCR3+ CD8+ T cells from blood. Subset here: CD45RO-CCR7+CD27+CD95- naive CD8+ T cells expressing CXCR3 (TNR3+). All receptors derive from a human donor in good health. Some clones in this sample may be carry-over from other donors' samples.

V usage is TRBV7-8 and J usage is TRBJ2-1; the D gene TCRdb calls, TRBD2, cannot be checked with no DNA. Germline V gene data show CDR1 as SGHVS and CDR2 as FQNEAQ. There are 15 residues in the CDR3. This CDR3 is CASDEAGWPRDEQFF.

The CDR3 loop reads CASTPGAHEQYF. The gene calls are TRBV7-9 and TRBJ2-7; TCRdb's assignment of TRBD1 cannot be checked, as there is no DNA. Germline V CDR1 and CDR2: SEHNR, FQNEAQ (reference sequence). The CDR3 spans 12 residues.